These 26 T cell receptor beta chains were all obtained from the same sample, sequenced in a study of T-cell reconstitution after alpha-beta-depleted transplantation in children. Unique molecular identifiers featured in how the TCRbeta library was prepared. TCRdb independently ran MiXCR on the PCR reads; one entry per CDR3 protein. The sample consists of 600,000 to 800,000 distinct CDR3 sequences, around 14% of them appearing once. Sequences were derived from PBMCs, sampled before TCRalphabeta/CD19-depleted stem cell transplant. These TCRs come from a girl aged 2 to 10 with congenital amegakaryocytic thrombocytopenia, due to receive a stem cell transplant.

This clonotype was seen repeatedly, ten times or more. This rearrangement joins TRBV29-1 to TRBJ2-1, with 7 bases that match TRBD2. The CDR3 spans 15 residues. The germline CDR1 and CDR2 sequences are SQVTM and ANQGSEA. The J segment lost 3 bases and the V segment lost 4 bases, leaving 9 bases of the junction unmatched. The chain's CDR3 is CSVVPAGLSYNEQFF. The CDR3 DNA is TGCAGCGTTGTCCCAGCGGGACTGAGCTACAATGAGCAGTTCTTC.

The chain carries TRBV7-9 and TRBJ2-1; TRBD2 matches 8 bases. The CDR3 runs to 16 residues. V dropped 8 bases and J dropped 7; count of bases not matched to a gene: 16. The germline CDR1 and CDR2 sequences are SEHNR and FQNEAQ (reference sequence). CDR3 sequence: CASSELADPLRNEQFF. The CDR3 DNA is TGTGCCAGCTCGGAACTAGCGGACCCTCTGAGGAATGAGCAGTTCTTC.

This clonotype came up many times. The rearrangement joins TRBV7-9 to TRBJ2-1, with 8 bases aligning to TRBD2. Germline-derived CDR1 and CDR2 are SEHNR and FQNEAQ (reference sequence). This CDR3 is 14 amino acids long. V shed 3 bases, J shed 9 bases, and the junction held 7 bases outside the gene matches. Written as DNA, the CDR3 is TGTGCCAGCAGCTTTAGCGGGATAAACGGTGAGCAGTTCTTC. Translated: CASSFSGINGEQFF.

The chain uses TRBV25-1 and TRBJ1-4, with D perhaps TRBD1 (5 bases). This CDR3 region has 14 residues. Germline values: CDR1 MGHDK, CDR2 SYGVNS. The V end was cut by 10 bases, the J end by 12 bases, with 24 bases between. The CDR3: CAMGPGRTRGELFF. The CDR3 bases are TGTGCCATGGGCCCCGGGCGTACACGGGGGGAACTGTTTTTT.

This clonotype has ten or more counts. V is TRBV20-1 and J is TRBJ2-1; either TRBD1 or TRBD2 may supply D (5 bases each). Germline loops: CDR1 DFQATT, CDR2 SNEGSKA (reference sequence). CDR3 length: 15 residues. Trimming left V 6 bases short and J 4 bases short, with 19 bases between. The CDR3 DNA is TGCAGTGCCCTGGCGTTTCGGGACGTTTACAATGAGCAGTTCTTC. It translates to CSALAFRDVYNEQFF.

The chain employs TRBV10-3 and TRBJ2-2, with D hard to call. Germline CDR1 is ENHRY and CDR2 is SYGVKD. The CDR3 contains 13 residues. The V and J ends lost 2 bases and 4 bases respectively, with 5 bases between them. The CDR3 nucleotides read TGTGCCATCAGTGAGATAACCACCGGGGAGCTGTTTTTT. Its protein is CAISEITTGELFF.

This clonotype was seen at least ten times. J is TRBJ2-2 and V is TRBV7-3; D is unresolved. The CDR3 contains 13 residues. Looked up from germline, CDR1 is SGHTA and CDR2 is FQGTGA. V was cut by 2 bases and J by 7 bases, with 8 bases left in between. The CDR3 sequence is CASSLGFGGELFF. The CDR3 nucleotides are TGTGCCAGCAGCTTAGGGTTCGGCGGGGAGCTGTTTTTT.

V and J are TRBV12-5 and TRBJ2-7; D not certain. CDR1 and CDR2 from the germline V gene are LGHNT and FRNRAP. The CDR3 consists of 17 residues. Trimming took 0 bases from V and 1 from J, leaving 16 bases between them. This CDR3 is CASGLVKPFPRSYEQYF. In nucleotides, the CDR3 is TGTGCTAGTGGTTTGGTAAAGCCATTCCCCCGGTCCTACGAGCAGTACTTC. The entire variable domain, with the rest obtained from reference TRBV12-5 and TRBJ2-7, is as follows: DARVTQTPRHKVTEMGQEVTMRCQPILGHNTVFWYRQTMMQGLELLAYFRNRAPLDDSGMPKDRFSAEMPDATLATLKIQPSEPRDSAVYFCASGLVKPFPRSYEQYFGPGTRLTVT.

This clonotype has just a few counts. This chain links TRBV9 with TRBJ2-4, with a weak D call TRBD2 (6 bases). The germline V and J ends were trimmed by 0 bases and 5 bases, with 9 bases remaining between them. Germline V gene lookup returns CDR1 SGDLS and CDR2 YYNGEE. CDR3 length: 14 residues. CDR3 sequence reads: CASSVGLVENIQYF. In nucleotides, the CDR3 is TGTGCCAGCAGCGTAGGACTAGTCGAAAACATTCAGTACTTC.

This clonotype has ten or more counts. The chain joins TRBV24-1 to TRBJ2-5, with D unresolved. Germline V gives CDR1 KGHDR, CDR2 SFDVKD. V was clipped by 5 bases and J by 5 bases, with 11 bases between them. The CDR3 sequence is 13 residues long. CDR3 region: CATSVRAEETQYF. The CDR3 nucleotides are TGTGCCACCAGTGTCCGGGCCGAGGAGACCCAGTACTTC.

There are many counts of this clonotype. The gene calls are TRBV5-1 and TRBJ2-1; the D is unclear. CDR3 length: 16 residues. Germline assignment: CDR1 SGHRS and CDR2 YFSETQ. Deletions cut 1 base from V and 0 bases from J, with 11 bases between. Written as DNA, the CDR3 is TGCGCCAGCAGCTTGAGCTGGTCGAGCTCCTACAATGAGCAGTTCTTC. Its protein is CASSLSWSSSYNEQFF.

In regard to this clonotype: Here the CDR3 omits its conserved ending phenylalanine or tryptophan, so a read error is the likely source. The DNA for the CDR3 is TGCAGCGTGCCGGGACTCTTATACACCGGAGAGCTGTTTATT. Translation: CSVPGLLYTGELFI. The chain combines TRBV29-1 with TRBJ2-2, with a weak D call TRBD2 (6 bases). Germline lookup yields CDR1 SQVTM and CDR2 ANQGSEA. CDR3 length: 14 amino acids.

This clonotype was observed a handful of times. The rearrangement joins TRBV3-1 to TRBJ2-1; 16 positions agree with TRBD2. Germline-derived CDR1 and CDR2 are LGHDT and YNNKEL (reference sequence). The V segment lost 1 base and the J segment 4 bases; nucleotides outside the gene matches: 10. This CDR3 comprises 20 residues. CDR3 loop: CASSQVGLAGGGHEYNEQFF. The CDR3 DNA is TGTGCCAGCAGCCAAGTGGGACTAGCGGGAGGGGGTCATGAATACAATGAGCAGTTCTTC.

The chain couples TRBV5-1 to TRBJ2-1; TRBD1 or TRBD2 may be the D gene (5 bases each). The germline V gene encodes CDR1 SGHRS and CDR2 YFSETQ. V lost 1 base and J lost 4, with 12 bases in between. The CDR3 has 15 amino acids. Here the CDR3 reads CASSLRQRGYNEQFF. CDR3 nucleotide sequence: TGCGCCAGCAGCTTGCGGCAGAGGGGTTACAATGAGCAGTTCTTC.

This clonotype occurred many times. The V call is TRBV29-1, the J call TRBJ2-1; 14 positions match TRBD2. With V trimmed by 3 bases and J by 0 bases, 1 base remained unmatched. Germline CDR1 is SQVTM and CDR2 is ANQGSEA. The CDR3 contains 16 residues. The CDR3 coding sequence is TGCAGCGTTGAGGGACTAGCGGGAGACTCCTACAATGAGCAGTTCTTC. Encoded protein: CSVEGLAGDSYNEQFF.

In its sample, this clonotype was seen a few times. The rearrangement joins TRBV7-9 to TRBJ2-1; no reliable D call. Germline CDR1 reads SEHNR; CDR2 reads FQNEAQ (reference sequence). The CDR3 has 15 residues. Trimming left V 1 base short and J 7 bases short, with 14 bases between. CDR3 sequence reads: CASSLVPGLGNEQFF. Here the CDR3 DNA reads TGTGCCAGCAGCTTAGTTCCGGGCCTGGGGAATGAGCAGTTCTTC.

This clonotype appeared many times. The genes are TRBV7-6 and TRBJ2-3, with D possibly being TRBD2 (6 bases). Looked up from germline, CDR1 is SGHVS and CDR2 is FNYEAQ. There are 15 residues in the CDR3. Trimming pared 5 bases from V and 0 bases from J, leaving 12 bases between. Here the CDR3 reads CASSIGTGSTDTQYF. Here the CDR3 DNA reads TGTGCCAGCAGCATCGGGACTGGGAGCACAGATACGCAGTATTTT.

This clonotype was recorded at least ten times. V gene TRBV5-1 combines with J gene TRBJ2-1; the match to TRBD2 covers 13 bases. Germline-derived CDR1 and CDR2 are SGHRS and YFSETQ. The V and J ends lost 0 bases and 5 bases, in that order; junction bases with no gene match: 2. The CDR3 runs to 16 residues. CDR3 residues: CASSLEGLAGHNEQFF. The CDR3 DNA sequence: TGCGCCAGCAGCTTGGAGGGACTAGCGGGACACAATGAGCAGTTCTTC.

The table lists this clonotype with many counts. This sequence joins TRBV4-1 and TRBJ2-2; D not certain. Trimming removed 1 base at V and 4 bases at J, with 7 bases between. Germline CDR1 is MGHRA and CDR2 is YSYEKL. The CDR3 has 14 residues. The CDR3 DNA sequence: TGCGCCAGCAGCCAAGTAGTTGTCACCGGGGAGCTGTTTTTT. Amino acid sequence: CASSQVVVTGELFF.

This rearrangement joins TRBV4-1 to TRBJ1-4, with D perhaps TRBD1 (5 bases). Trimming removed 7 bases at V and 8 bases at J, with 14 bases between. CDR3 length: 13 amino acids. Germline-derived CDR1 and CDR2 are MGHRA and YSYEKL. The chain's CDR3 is CASTKGPGEKLFF. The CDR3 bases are TGCGCCAGCACCAAGGGACCGGGGGAAAAACTGTTTTTT.

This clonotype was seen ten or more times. The CDR3 coding sequence is TGCGCCAGCAGCTTGGACTATGGATTCGACACTGAAGCTTTCTTT. Its protein is CASSLDYGFDTEAFF. The chain joins TRBV5-1 to TRBJ1-1; D is unresolved. Looked up from germline, CDR1 is SGHRS and CDR2 is YFSETQ. The CDR3 is 15 residues long. The V end was cut by 0 bases, the J end by 3 bases, with 12 bases between.

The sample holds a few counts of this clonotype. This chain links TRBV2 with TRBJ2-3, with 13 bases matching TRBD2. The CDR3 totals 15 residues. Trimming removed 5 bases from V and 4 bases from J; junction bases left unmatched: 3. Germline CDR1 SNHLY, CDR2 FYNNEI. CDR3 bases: TGTGCCAGCAGTAAACTAGCGGGAGGGGCAGATACGCAGTATTTT. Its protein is CASSKLAGGADTQYF.

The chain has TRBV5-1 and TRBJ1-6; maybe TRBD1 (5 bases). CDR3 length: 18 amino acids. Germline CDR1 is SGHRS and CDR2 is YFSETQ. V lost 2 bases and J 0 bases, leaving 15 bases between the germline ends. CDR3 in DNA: TGCGCCAGCAGCTTCCTTGGGGGGAAGAGCTCCTATAATTCACCCCTCCACTTT. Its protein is CASSFLGGKSSYNSPLHF.

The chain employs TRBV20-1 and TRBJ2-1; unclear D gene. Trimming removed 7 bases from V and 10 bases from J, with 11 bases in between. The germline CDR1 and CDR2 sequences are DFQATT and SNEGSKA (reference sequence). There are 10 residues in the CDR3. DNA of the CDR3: TGCAGTGTAACCTTAGGGGAGCAGTTCTTC. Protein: CSVTLGEQFF.

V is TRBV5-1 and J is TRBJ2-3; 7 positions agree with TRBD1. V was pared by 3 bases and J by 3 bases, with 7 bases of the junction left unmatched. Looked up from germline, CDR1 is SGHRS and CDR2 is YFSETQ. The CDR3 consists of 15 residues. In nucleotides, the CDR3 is TGCGCCAGCAGCTCTCCTTCGACAGGGACAGATACGCAGTATTTT. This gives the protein CASSSPSTGTDTQYF. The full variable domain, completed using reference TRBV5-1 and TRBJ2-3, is KAGVTQTPRYLIKTRGQQVTLSCSPISGHRSVSWYQQTPGQGLQFLFEYFSETQRNKGNFPGRFSGRQFSNSRSEMNVSTLELGDSALYLCASSSPSTGTDTQYFGPGTRLTVL.

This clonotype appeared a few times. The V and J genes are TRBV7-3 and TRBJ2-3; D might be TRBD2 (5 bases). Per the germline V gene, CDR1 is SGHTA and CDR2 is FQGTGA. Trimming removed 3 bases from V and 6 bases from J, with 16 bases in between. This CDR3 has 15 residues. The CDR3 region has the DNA TGTGCCAGCAGCTTCTCGGGGTCAGATTCGGATACGCAGTATTTT. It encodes CASSFSGSDSDTQYF.